This record concerns one T cell receptor beta chain sequence. This record belongs to a study of CD8 T cells in Susac syndrome. RNA amounts of roughly 0.45 to 1 ug underwent reverse transcription with random hexamers. TCRdb reprocessed the immunoSEQ multiplex PCR reads with MiXCR, giving one entry per CDR3 protein. The table has around 150,000 distinct CDR3 sequences, approximately 96% seen once. This receptor was identified in a human donor with Susac syndrome. The sequenced sample consisted of CD4+ T cells from PBMCs.

The DNA for the CDR3 is TGCGCCAGCAGCCGGCCACGGACAGGGGGCCCCGGTACGCAGTATTTT. It translates to CASSRPRTGGPGTQYF. The chain carries TRBV4-1 and TRBJ2-3; TRBD1 agrees at 11 bases. V lost 4 bases, J lost 8 bases, and 11 bases stayed unmatched. There are 16 residues in the CDR3. CDR1 and CDR2 (germline): MGHRA, YSYEKL.